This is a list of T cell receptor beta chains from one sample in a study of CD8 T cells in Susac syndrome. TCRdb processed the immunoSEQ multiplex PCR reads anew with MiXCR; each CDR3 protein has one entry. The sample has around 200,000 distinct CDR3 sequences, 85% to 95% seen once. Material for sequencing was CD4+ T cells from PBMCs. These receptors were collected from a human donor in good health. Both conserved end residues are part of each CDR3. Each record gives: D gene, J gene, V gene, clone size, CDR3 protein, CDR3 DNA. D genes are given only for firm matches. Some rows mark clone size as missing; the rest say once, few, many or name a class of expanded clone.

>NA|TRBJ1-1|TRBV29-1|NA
CSVGGGNTEAFF
TGCAGCGTTGGCGGGGGTAACACTGAAGCTTTCTTT
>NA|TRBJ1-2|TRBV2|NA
CASSDWGSTPGYTF
TGTGCCAGCAGTGATTGGGGAAGCACCCCTGGCTACACCTTC
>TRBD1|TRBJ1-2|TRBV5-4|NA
CASSLWTGRSYGYTF
TGTGCCAGCAGCCTATGGACAGGGAGAAGCTATGGCTACACCTTC
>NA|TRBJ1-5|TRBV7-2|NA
CASSLVTRQPQHF
TGTGCCAGCAGCTTAGTGACCCGCCAACCCCAGCATTTT
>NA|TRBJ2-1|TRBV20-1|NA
CSARVGGRVRNEQFF
TGCAGTGCTAGAGTCGGAGGGAGAGTCAGGAATGAGCAGTTCTTC
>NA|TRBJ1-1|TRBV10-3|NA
CAISESGPTEAFF
TGTGCCATCAGTGAGTCAGGGCCCACTGAAGCTTTCTTT
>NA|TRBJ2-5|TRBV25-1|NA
CASSSAVLQETQYF
TGTGCCAGCAGTAGCGCTGTGTTACAAGAGACCCAGTACTTC
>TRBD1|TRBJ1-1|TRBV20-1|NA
CSARKDRVNTEAFF
TGCAGTGCTAGAAAGGACAGGGTCAACACTGAAGCTTTCTTT
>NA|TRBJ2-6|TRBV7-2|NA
CASSPSVGGAGANVLTF
TGTGCCAGCAGCCCGAGTGTAGGGGGAGCAGGGGCCAACGTCCTGACTTTC
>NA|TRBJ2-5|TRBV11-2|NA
CASSLGAQETQYF
TGTGCCAGCAGCTTAGGGGCCCAGGAGACCCAGTACTTC
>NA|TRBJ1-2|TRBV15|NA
CATSRDRALGYTF
TGTGCCACCAGCAGAGATCGGGCTTTGGGCTACACCTTC
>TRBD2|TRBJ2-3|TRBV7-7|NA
CASSSDIAGAPDTQYF
TGTGCTAGCAGCTCCGACATAGCGGGAGCGCCAGATACGCAGTATTTT
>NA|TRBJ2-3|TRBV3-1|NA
CASGGTGSTDTQYF
TGTGCCAGCGGAGGGACGGGAAGCACAGATACGCAGTATTTT
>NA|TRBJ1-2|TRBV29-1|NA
CSARKNAGNYGYTF
TGCAGCGCCAGAAAGAATGCCGGTAACTATGGCTACACCTTC
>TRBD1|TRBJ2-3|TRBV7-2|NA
CASSPGTGTGTDTQYF
TGTGCCAGCAGCCCGGGGACAGGGACTGGCACAGATACGCAGTATTTT
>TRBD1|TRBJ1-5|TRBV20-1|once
CSASTGGNNQPQHF
TGCAGTGCTAGCACAGGGGGCAATAATCAGCCCCAGCATTTT
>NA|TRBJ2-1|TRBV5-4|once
CASSVEHRGEQFF
TGTGCCAGCAGCGTTGAACATCGAGGAGAGCAGTTCTTC
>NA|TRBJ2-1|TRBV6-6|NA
CATDFAGDRTYNEQFF
TGTGCCACCGACTTTGCGGGAGACAGGACCTACAATGAGCAGTTCTTC
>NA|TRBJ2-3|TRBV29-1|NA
CSATSSTDTQYF
TGCAGCGCGACATCTAGCACAGATACGCAGTATTTT
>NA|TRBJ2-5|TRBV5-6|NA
CASSPWAGRETQYF
TGTGCCAGCAGCCCCTGGGCAGGGCGGGAGACCCAGTACTTC
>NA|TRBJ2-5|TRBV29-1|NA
CSVEGDTSGRGRETQYF
TGCAGCGTTGAGGGTGATACGTCGGGCAGGGGTCGGGAGACCCAGTACTTC
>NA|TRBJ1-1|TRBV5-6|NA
CASNTDMNTEAFF
TGTGCCAGCAATACAGACATGAACACTGAAGCTTTCTTT
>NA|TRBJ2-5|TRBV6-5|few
CASSYSDRETQYF
TGTGCCAGCAGTTACTCCGACAGGGAGACCCAGTACTTC
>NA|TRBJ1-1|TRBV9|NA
CASSVLENTEAFF
TGTGCCAGCAGCGTTTTGGAAAACACTGAAGCTTTCTTT
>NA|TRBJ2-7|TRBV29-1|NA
CSVEEVRGSQQYF
TGCAGCGTTGAAGAAGTAAGGGGGTCTCAGCAGTACTTC
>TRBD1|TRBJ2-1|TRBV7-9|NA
CASSSNRETGTGNEQFF
TGTGCCAGCAGCTCCAATAGGGAAACGGGGACAGGAAATGAGCAGTTCTTC
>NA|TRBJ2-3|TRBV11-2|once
CASSLDWPDTQYF
TGTGCCAGCAGCTTAGATTGGCCAGATACGCAGTATTTT
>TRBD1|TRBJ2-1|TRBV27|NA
CASSPRTGPYNEQFF
TGTGCCAGCAGCCCGCGGACAGGGCCCTACAATGAGCAGTTCTTC
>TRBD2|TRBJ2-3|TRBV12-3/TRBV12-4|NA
CASSNTIAGRADTQYF
TGTGCCAGCAGCAACACGATAGCGGGGCGCGCAGATACGCAGTATTTT
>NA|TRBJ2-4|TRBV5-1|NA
CASSLEDIENIQYF
TGCGCCAGCAGCTTGGAGGACATTGAAAACATTCAGTACTTC
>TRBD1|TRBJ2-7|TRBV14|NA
CASSQGTGAYEQYF
TGTGCCAGCAGCCAAGGGACAGGGGCCTACGAGCAGTACTTC
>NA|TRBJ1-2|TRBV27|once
CASSFRAWDYGYTF
TGTGCCAGCAGTTTCAGGGCGTGGGACTATGGCTACACCTTC
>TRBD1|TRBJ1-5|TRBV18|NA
CASSPGTESNQPQHF
TGTGCCAGCTCACCGGGGACAGAAAGCAATCAGCCCCAGCATTTT